The 25 T cell receptor beta chains below were found in one sample sequenced in a study of cytomegalovirus exposure and HLA in healthy donors (TCRdb year 2017). Library prep was done by the immunoSEQ multiplex PCR assay. For the multiplex PCR, a mixture combining 60 forward primers for TCR Vbeta segments and 13 reverse primers for TCR Jbeta segments was used. TCRdb's version of the immuneACCESS table is confined to in-frame rearrangements and falls short of the full clone set. An unresolved V gene accounts for under half of the shortfall where checked; the remainder is of unknown origin. The sample table contains about 140,000 clones; only one count was recorded for 80% to 85% of them. In total, the top ten clones hold approximately 1.3% of the sample. Sequencing was done on a sample of PBMCs. The receptors stem from a male donor in good health and CMV-seropositive.

V is TRBV27 and J is TRBJ2-3, with 12 bases matching TRBD2. The germline CDR1 and CDR2 sequences are MNHEY and SMNVEV (reference sequence). This CDR3 comprises 19 residues. J lost 0 bases, V lost 5 bases, and 12 bases had no gene match. CDR3 amino acids: CASSKIWPGTSGSTDTQYF. The CDR3 region has the DNA TGTGCCAGCAGTAAAATATGGCCCGGGACTAGCGGGAGCACAGATACGCAGTATTTT.

The rearrangement joins TRBV30 to TRBJ1-4; the match to TRBD1 covers 7 bases. The germline V gene has CDR1 GTSNPN and CDR2 SVGIG (reference sequence). V was clipped by 4 bases and J by 4 bases; unmatched bases: 6. The CDR3 totals 14 residues. Here the CDR3 DNA reads TGTGCCTGGAAAGGGACAGAAAGTAATGAAAAACTGTTTTTT. The encoded protein is CAWKGTESNEKLFF.

This chain connects TRBV4-3 to TRBJ2-3; D is unresolved. The CDR3 has 16 amino acids. Germline V gives CDR1 LGHNA, CDR2 YSLEER. V was trimmed by 0 bases and J by 0 bases, leaving 10 bases between them. CDR3 in amino acids: CASSQDRLRSTDTQYF. The CDR3 coding sequence is TGCGCCAGCAGCCAAGACAGACTCCGAAGCACAGATACGCAGTATTTT.

The chain carries TRBV2 and TRBJ2-7, with D maybe TRBD1 (6 bases). The germline CDR1 and CDR2 sequences are SNHLY and FYNNEI. Trimming removed 7 bases at V and 3 bases at J, with 16 bases between. The CDR3 sequence is 14 residues long. The CDR3 nucleotides read TGTGCCAGCACCCCCGGGACATTGCGCTACGAGCAGTACTTC. It encodes CASTPGTLRYEQYF.

The V and J genes are TRBV27 and TRBJ1-4; tentative D call: TRBD1 (6 bases). Trimming took 3 bases from V and 7 from J, leaving 12 bases between them. Per germline, CDR1 MNHEY and CDR2 SMNVEV (reference sequence). This CDR3 has 14 amino acids. Here the CDR3 reads CASSFQGLSEKLFF. The CDR3 DNA follows: TGTGCCAGCAGTTTTCAGGGGCTTAGTGAAAAACTGTTTTTT.

The V call is TRBV19, the J call TRBJ1-5, with unresolved D. CDR3 length: 15 residues. Between the trimmed V and J ends, which lost 1 base and 5 bases, there was a span of 12 bases. Germline CDR1 reads LNHDA; CDR2 reads SQIVND (reference sequence). CDR3 region: CASSIGAPTYQPQHF. CDR3 DNA: TGTGCCAGTAGTATAGGGGCACCTACTTATCAGCCCCAGCATTTT.

The J gene is TRBJ1-2, the V gene TRBV7-9; 7 bases are a match to TRBD1. The V gene end was trimmed by 11 bases and the J gene end by 3 bases; junction bases not matched to a gene: 9. The germline V gene has CDR1 SEHNR and CDR2 FQNEAQ (reference sequence). This CDR3 region has 13 residues. Written as DNA, the CDR3 is TGTGCCGGTAGGGGGCCGCCAGACTATGGCTACACCTTC. Amino acids: CAGRGPPDYGYTF. The full variable domain, rest sourced from reference TRBV7-9 and TRBJ1-2, is DTGVSQNPRHKITKRGQNVTFRCDPISEHNRLYWYRQTLGQGPEFLTYFQNEAQLEKSRLLSDRFSAERPKGSFSTLEIQRTEQGDSAMYLCAGRGPPDYGYTFGSGTRLTVV.

This chain joins TRBV18 and TRBJ2-7; D not certain. The CDR3 is 13 amino acids. CDR1 is KGHSH, CDR2 LQKENI, per germline. V was clipped by 2 bases and J by 2 bases, with 7 bases between them. CDR3 coding DNA: TGTGCCAGCTCACCAACAGCTACCTACGAGCAGTACTTC. This gives the protein CASSPTATYEQYF.

The chain uses TRBV5-1 and TRBJ1-1; D perhaps matches TRBD1 (5 bases). The V gene's germline CDR1 is SGHRS and CDR2 YFSETQ. The V end was cut by 4 bases, the J end by 3 bases, with 16 bases between. The CDR3 is 15 amino acids. CDR3 protein: CASSLQGFADTEAFF. The CDR3 region has the DNA TGCGCCAGCAGCCTGCAGGGATTCGCGGACACTGAAGCTTTCTTT.

The chain couples TRBV4-2 to TRBJ2-7; possibly TRBD2 for D (7 bases). The CDR3 has 17 amino acids. Deletions cut 2 bases from V and 6 bases from J, with 23 bases between. CDR1 is LGHNA and CDR2 is YNFKEQ in the germline V gene. CDR3 amino acids: CASSQSSFGPGGREQYF. For the CDR3, the DNA is TGTGCCAGCAGCCAATCAAGTTTCGGGCCCGGGGGGCGCGAGCAGTACTTC.

This clone has more than one count but fewer than ten. The junction does not match germline at one end; this may be a read error. The chain carries TRBV7-8 and TRBJ2-5; 12 nucleotides align to TRBD1. The CDR3 is 12 amino acids. Germline V gene data show CDR1 as SGHVS and CDR2 as FQNEAQ. Written as DNA, the CDR3 is TGTGCCAGCAGCTACCCCGGGACAGGGGGCGACTTC. Translating it yields CASSYPGTGGDF.

The V gene is TRBV28, the J gene TRBJ1-4; TRBD1 matches at 7 bases. V gave up 7 bases and J gave up 5 bases; unmatched junction bases: 7. Germline V lookup: CDR1 MDHEN, CDR2 SYDVKM. CDR3 length equals 14 residues. The CDR3 protein is CASNPTGRNEKLFF. CDR3 nucleotide sequence: TGTGCCAGCAACCCGACAGGGAGGAATGAAAAACTGTTTTTT.

V is TRBV7-9 and J is TRBJ2-3; tentative D call: TRBD1 (5 bases). V was trimmed by 1 base and J by 3 bases, leaving 8 bases between them. Looked up from germline, CDR1 is SEHNR and CDR2 is FQNEAQ (reference sequence). The CDR3 runs to 14 residues. CDR3 amino acids: CASSLVRQTDTQYF. In DNA form, the CDR3 reads TGTGCCAGCAGCTTAGTGAGACAGACAGATACGCAGTATTTT. Full variable domain (missing parts from reference TRBV7-9 and TRBJ2-3): DTGVSQNPRHKITKRGQNVTFRCDPISEHNRLYWYRQTLGQGPEFLTYFQNEAQLEKSRLLSDRFSAERPKGSFSTLEIQRTEQGDSAMYLCASSLVRQTDTQYFGPGTRLTVL.

The chain joins TRBV14 to TRBJ1-1, with TRBD1 matching over 7 bases. Germline V gene data show CDR1 as SGHDN and CDR2 as FVKESK. J gave up 5 bases and V 2 bases, and 2 bases lay outside the gene matches. The length of the CDR3 is 13 residues. The DNA for the CDR3 is TGTGCCAGCAGCCAACAACAGGGGACTGAAGCTTTCTTT. Translating it yields CASSQQQGTEAFF.

This clone has just a few counts. This chain connects TRBV27 to TRBJ2-2; 8 bases agree with TRBD1. Germline V gives CDR1 MNHEY, CDR2 SMNVEV (reference sequence). CDR3 length: 17 residues. V shed 6 bases and J 4 bases; nucleotides not matched to a gene: 13. In DNA form, the CDR3 reads TGTGCCAGCAGCTCCCCCCGGACAGGGCGGAGCACCGGGGAGCTGTTTTTT. It encodes CASSSPRTGRSTGELFF.

CDR3 coding DNA: TGTGCCAGCAGCGCGCCGGGACTAGCGATGGAGGGCAATGAGCAGTTCTTC. It specifies CASSAPGLAMEGNEQFF. This chain connects TRBV9 to TRBJ2-1, with 10 bases that match TRBD2. The ends lost 3 bases at V and 6 bases at J; junction bases unmatched: 12. The CDR3 has 17 amino acids. Germline-derived CDR1 and CDR2 are SGDLS and YYNGEE.

This clone has only one observation. V and J are TRBV29-1 and TRBJ2-1; 13 bases are shared with TRBD2. The germline CDR1 and CDR2 sequences are SQVTM and ANQGSEA. The ends lost 5 bases at V and 2 bases at J; junction bases unmatched: 3. The CDR3 covers 15 residues. The CDR3 loop reads CSVPGLAGAYNEQFF. The CDR3 DNA reads TGCAGCGTTCCCGGACTAGCGGGAGCCTACAATGAGCAGTTCTTC.

This clone has only one observation. The chain employs TRBV4-1 and TRBJ1-2; 7 bases map to TRBD1. This CDR3 region has 13 residues. Germline lookup yields CDR1 MGHRA and CDR2 YSYEKL. V was clipped by 1 base and J by 7 bases; unmatched bases: 3. Here the CDR3 reads CASSQVDRSGYTF. The CDR3 region has the DNA TGCGCCAGCAGCCAAGTGGACAGGAGTGGCTACACCTTC.

The chain links TRBV29-1 to TRBJ2-1; D remains ambiguous. Germline values: CDR1 SQVTM, CDR2 ANQGSEA. The germline V and J ends were trimmed by 6 bases and 7 bases, with 10 bases remaining between them. The CDR3 extends over 11 amino acids. The CDR3 DNA follows: TGCAGCGTCCGAGACTGGAATGAGCAGTTCTTC. Amino acids: CSVRDWNEQFF.

V is TRBV7-9 and J is TRBJ2-7; 8 nucleotides line up with TRBD2. CDR3 length equals 14 residues. V trimming: 5 bases; J trimming: 4 bases; junction bases outside the gene matches: 7. CDR1 is SEHNR, CDR2 FQNEAQ, per germline (reference sequence). CDR3 amino acids: CASSARTSSYEQYF. The CDR3 nucleotides read TGTGCCAGCAGCGCCCGGACTAGCTCGTACGAGCAGTACTTC.

The chain uses TRBV5-1 and TRBJ1-2, with 7 positions matching TRBD1. CDR1 and CDR2 from the germline V gene are SGHRS and YFSETQ. The CDR3 contains 14 residues. The trim removed 0 bases at V and 8 bases at J, leaving 7 bases unmatched. CDR3 residues: CASSLALTGAGYTF. CDR3 bases: TGCGCCAGCAGCTTGGCTCTTACAGGGGCCGGCTACACCTTC.

CDR3 protein: CAYLLVQFEQYF. The CDR3 coding sequence is TGCGCCTACCTCCTTGTTCAGTTCGAGCAGTACTTC. The chain recombines TRBV5-1 with TRBJ2-7; unclear D gene. The CDR3 runs 12 residues. The V end was cut by 10 bases, the J end by 6 bases, with 17 bases between. From germline, CDR1 is SGHRS and CDR2 YFSETQ.

The chain is built from TRBV30 and TRBJ2-3; D may be TRBD1 (6 bases). CDR3 length: 14 amino acids. The germline V gene has CDR1 GTSNPN and CDR2 SVGIG (reference sequence). Between the trimmed V and J ends, which lost 2 bases and 0 bases, there was a span of 9 bases. The CDR3 DNA reads as TGTGCCTGGAGTCAGGGGTTTAGCACAGATACGCAGTATTTT. Protein product: CAWSQGFSTDTQYF.

V gene TRBV9 combines with J gene TRBJ2-2; D is unresolved. Between the trimmed V and J ends, which lost 4 bases and 4 bases, there was a span of 14 bases. CDR3 size: 15 residues. CDR1 is SGDLS, CDR2 YYNGEE, per germline. The DNA for the CDR3 is TGTGCCAGCAGCCGACAAGGCCACGGCACCGGGGAGCTGTTTTTT. Translated, it gives CASSRQGHGTGELFF.

CDR3 sequence: CASSVPTGFNTEAFF. CDR3 bases: TGTGCCAGCAGCGTACCAACAGGGTTCAACACTGAAGCTTTCTTT. V usage is TRBV9 and J usage is TRBJ1-1, with D possibly TRBD1 on 6 matching bases. Trimming took 1 base from V and 2 from J, leaving 12 bases between them. CDR1 is SGDLS and CDR2 is YYNGEE in the germline V gene. CDR3 size: 15 residues.